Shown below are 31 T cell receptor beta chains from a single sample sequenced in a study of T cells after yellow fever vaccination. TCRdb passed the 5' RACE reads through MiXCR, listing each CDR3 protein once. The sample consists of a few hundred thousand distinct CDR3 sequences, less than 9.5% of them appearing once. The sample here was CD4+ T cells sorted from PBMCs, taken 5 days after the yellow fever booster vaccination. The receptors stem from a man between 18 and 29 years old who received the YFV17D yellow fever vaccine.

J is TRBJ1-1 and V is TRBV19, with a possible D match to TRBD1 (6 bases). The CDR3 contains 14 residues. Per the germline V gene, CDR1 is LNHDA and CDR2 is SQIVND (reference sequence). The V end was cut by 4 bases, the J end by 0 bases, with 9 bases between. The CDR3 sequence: CASSNGGMNTEAFF. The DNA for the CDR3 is TGTGCCAGTAGTAATGGGGGCATGAACACTGAAGCTTTCTTT.

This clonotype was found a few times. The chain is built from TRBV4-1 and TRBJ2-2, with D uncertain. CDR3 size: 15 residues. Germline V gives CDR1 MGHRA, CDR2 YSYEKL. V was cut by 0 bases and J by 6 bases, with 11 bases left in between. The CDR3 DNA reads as TGCGCCAGCAGCCAAGAGGTACGGGCCTCCGGGGAGCTGTTTTTT. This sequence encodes CASSQEVRASGELFF.

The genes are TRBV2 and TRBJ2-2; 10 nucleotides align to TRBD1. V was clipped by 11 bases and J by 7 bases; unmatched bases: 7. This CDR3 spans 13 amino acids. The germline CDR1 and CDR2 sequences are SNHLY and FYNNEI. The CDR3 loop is CAGDRGRDGELFF. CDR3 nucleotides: TGTGCCGGAGACAGGGGGCGTGACGGGGAGCTGTTTTTT.

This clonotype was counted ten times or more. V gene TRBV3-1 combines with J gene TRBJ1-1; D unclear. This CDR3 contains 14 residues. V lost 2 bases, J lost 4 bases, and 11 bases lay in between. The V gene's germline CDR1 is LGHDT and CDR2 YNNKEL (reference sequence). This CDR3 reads CASSQQLGGTEAFF. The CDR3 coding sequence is TGTGCCAGCAGCCAACAACTGGGAGGCACTGAAGCTTTCTTT.

CDR3 sequence: CASSLAWVEETQYF. CDR3 coding DNA: TGCGCCAGCAGCTTGGCCTGGGTTGAGGAGACCCAGTACTTC. V is TRBV5-1 and J is TRBJ2-5; D not certain. Germline V gene lookup returns CDR1 SGHRS and CDR2 YFSETQ. Trimming took off 0 bases at V and 5 bases at J, with 11 bases between the two ends. The CDR3 has 14 residues. The full variable domain, with the rest looked up from reference TRBV5-1 and TRBJ2-5, is KAGVTQTPRYLIKTRGQQVTLSCSPISGHRSVSWYQQTPGQGLQFLFEYFSETQRNKGNFPGRFSGRQFSNSRSEMNVSTLELGDSALYLCASSLAWVEETQYFGPGTRLLVL.

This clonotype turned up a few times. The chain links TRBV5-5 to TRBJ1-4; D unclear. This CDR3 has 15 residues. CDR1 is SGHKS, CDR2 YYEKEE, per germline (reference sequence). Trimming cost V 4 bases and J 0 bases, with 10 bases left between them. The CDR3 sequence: CASSPWLSTNEKLFF. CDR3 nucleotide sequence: TGTGCCAGCAGCCCTTGGCTGTCAACTAATGAAAAACTGTTTTTT.

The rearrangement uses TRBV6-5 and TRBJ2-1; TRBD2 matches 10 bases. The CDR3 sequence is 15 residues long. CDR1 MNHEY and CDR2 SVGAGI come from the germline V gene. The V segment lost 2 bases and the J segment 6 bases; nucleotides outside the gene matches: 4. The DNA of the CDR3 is TGTGCCAGCAGTTACCTAAGCGGGGGGGCCAATGAGCAGTTCTTC. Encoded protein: CASSYLSGGANEQFF.

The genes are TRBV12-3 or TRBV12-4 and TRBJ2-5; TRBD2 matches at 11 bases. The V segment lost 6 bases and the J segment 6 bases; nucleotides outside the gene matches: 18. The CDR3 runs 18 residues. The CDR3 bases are TGTGCCAGCAGCCCTCCCCTTAGCGGGGGGGCCCAGGGACAGACCCAGTACTTC. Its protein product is CASSPPLSGGAQGQTQYF.

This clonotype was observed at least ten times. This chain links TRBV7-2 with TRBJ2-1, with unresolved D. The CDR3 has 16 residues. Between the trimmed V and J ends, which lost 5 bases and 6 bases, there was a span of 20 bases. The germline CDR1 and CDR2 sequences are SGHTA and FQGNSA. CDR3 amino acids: CASSLVSLSSRNEQFF. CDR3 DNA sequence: TGTGCCAGCAGCCTCGTTAGCTTGAGTTCCCGCAATGAGCAGTTCTTC.

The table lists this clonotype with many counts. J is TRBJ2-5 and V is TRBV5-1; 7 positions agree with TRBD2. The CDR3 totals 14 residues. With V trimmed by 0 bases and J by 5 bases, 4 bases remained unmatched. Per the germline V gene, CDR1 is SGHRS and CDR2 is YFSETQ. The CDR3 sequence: CASSLGLATETQYF. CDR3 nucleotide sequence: TGCGCCAGCAGCTTGGGACTAGCTACGGAGACCCAGTACTTC.

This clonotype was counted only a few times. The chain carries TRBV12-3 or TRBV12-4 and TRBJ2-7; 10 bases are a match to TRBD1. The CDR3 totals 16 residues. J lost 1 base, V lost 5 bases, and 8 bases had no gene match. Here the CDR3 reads CASSPKGQGISYEQYV. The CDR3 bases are TGTGCCAGCAGTCCGAAGGGACAGGGGATTTCCTACGAGCAGTACGTC.

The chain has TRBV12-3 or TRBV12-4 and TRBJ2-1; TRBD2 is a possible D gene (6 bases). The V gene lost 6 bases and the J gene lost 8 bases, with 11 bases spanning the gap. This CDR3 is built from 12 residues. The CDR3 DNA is TGTGCCAGCAGCCCTTGGAGGGATGAGCAGTTCTTC. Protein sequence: CASSPWRDEQFF.

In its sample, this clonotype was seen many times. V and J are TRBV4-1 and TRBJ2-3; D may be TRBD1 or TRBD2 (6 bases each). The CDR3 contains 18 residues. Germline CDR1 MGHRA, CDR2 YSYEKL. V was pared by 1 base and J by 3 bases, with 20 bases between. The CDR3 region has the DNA TGCGCCAGCAGCCAAGGGGCTCGGGGGCCCCAAGGGACAGATACGCAGTATTTT. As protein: CASSQGARGPQGTDTQYF.

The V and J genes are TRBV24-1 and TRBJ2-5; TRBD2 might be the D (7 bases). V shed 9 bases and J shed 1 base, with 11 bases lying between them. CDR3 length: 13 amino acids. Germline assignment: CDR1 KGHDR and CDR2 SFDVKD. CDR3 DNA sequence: TGTGCCACCGCGGGGGCACTCCAAGAGACCCAGTACTTC. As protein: CATAGALQETQYF.

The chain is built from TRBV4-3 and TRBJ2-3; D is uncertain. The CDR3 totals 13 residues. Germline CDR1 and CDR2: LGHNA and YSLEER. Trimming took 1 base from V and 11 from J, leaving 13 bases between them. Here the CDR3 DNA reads TGCGCCAGCAGCCAAGGTCGGCGTAAGGAGCAGTATTTT. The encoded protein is CASSQGRRKEQYF.

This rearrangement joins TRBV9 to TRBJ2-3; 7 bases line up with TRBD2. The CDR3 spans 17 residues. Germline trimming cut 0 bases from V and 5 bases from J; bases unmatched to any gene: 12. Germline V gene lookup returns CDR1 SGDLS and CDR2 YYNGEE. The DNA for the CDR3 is TGTGCCAGCAGCGTAGCCCGCGACGGGGGGTTTAAAGATACGCAGTATTTT. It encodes CASSVARDGGFKDTQYF.

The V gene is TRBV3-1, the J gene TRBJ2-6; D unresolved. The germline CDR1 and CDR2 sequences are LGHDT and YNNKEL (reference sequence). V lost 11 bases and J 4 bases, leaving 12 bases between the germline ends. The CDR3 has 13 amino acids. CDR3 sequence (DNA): TGTGCCGCCACTTTATCCGGGGCCAACGTCCTGACTTTC. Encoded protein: CAATLSGANVLTF.

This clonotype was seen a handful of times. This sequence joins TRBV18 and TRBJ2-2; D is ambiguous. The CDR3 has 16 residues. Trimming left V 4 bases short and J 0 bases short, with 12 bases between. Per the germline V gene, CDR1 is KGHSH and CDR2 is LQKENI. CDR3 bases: TGTGCCAGCTCACTGCTGACGTCCGCGAACACCGGGGAGCTGTTTTTT. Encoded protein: CASSLLTSANTGELFF.

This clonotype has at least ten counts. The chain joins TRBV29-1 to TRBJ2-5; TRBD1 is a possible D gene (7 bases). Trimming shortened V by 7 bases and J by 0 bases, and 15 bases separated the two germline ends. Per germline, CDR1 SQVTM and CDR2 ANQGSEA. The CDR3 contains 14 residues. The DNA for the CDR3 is TGCAGCGCCCTGGGGGGACAGAACCAAGAGACCCAGTACTTC. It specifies CSALGGQNQETQYF.

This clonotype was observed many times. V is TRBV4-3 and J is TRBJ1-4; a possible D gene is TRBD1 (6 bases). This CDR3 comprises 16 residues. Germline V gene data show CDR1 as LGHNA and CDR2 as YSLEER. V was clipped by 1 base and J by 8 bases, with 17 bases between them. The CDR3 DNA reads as TGCGCCAGCAGCCAAGGCACAGGGCCCTTGAAAGAAAAACTGTTTTTT. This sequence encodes CASSQGTGPLKEKLFF.

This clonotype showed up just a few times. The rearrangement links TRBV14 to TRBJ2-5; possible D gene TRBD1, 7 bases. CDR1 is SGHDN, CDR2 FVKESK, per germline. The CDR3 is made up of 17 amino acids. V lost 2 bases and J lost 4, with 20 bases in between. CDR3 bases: TGTGCCAGCAGCCAAAGGCGGGACAGCTTAGGAGGAGAGACCCAGTACTTC. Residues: CASSQRRDSLGGETQYF.

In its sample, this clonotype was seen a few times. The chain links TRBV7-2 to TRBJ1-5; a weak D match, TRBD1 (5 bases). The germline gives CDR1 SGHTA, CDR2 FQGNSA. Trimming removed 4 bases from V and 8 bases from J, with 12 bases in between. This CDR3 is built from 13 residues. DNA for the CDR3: TGTGCCAGCAGCTGGTACACAGGTGAGCCCCAGCATTTT. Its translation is CASSWYTGEPQHF.

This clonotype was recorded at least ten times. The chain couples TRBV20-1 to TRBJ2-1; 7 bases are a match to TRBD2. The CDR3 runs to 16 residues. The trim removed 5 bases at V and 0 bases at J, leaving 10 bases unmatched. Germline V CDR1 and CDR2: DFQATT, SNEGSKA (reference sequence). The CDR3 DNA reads TGCAGTGCTCACTCAACAGGCGGGAGCTCCTACAATGAGCAGTTCTTC. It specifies CSAHSTGGSSYNEQFF.

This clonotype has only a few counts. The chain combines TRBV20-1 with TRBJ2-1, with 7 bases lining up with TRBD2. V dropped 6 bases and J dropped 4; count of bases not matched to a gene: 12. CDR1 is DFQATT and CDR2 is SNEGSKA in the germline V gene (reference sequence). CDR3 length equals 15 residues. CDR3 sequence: CSAPNPSGRYNEQFF. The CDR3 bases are TGCAGTGCCCCGAACCCTAGCGGACGTTACAATGAGCAGTTCTTC.

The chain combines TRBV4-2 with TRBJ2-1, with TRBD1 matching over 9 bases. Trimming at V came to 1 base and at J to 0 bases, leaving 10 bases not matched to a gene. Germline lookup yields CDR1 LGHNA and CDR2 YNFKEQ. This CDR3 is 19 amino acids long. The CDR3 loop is CASSQAPGQGWSSYNEQFF. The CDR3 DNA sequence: TGTGCCAGCAGCCAAGCACCGGGACAGGGATGGAGCTCCTACAATGAGCAGTTCTTC.

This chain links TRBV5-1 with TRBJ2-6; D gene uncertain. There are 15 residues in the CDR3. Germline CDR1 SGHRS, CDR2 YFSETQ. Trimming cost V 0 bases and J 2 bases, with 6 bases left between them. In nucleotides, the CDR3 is TGCGCCAGCAGCTTGGGAACGGCTGGGGCCAACGTCCTGACTTTC. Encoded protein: CASSLGTAGANVLTF.

The CDR3 DNA sequence: TGTGCCAGCAGCCAAACAGGGGAATATGGCTACACCTTC. Translated, it gives CASSQTGEYGYTF. The genes are TRBV7-9 and TRBJ1-2; TRBD1 aligns across 7 bases. The trim removed 5 bases at V and 5 bases at J, leaving 5 bases unmatched. Germline V gene data show CDR1 as SEHNR and CDR2 as FQNEAQ (reference sequence). This CDR3 region has 13 residues.

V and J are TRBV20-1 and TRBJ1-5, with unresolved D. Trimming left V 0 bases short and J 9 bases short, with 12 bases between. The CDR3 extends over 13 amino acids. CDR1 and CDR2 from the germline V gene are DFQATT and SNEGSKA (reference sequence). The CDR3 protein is CSARESGIGPQHF. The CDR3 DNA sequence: TGCAGTGCTAGAGAATCGGGGATCGGGCCCCAGCATTTT.

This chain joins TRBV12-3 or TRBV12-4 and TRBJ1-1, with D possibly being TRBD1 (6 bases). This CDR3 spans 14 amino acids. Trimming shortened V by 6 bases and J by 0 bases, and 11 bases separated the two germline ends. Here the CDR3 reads CASRQGLMNTEAFF. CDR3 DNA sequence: TGTGCCAGCAGACAGGGCTTAATGAACACTGAAGCTTTCTTT.

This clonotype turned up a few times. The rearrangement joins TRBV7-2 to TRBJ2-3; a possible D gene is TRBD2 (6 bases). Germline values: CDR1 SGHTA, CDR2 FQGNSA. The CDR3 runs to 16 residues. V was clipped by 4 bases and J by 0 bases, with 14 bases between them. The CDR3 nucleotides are TGTGCCAGCAGCTCCTCGGGCGGGGCGAGCACAGATACGCAGTATTTT. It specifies CASSSSGGASTDTQYF.

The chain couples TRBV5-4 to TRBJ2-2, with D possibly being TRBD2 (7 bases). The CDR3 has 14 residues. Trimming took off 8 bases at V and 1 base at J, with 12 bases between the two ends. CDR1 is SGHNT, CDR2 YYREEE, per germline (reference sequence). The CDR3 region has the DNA TGTGCCAGGGGGCGGGGGCAGAACACCGGGGAGCTGTTTTTT. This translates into CARGRGQNTGELFF.